The rows below give T cell receptor beta chains drawn from one sample of a study of identical twins. TCRdb used MiXCR to reprocess the 5' RACE reads, holding one entry per CDR3 protein. The sample holds fewer than 900,000 distinct CDR3 sequences; 15% to 20% are singletons and the top ten take 13%. The same sample was also used in a study of T cells expressing NK-cell markers.

Specimen: PBMCs. These receptors all come from a woman between 18 and 29 years old in good health. The CDR3 runs from the conserved cysteine through the conserved F or W. A D gene is named only where the DNA matches it firmly. A row's size may be missing; if present it is once, few, many or a size class.

>-|TRBJ2-1|TRBV12-3/TRBV12-4|few
TGTGCCAGCAGTGGCGGGATTAGGTCGTTGCAGTTCTTC
CASSGGIRSLQFF
>-|TRBJ2-7|TRBV7-8|-
TGTGCCAGCAGCCCTTCCGGTGGCGGCTCCTACGAGCTGTACTTC
CASSPSGGGSYELYF
>-|TRBJ2-1|TRBV12-3/TRBV12-4|few
TGTGCCAGTATGCTGGGAACGGAGCAGTTCTTC
CASMLGTEQFF
>-|TRBJ1-1|TRBV5-1|many
TGTGCCAGCAGCTTGACAGCGAACACTGAAGCTTTCTTT
CASSLTANTEAFF
>TRBD2|TRBJ2-1|TRBV20-1|few
TGCAGTGCTATCGCCCCGAGCGGGATGTACGGCAATGAGCAGTTCTTC
CSAIAPSGMYGNEQFF
>TRBD2|TRBJ2-1|TRBV2|-
TGTGCCAGCAGTGGGGAGGGCAATGAGCAGTTCTTC
CASSGEGNEQFF
>-|TRBJ2-5|TRBV6-1|few
TGTGCCAGCAGTCCCGGGACGGGATTGGGCGGAGAGACCCAGTACTTC
CASSPGTGLGGETQYF
>-|TRBJ2-5|TRBV15|-
TGTGCCACCAGCAGACCCCCGGGCCAAGAGACCCAGTACTTC
CATSRPPGQETQYF
>TRBD2|TRBJ2-1|TRBV5-1|many
TGCGCCAGCAGCTTGCTAGCGGTCAATGAGCAGTTCTTC
CASSLLAVNEQFF
>TRBD2|TRBJ2-1|TRBV14|few
TGTGCCAGCAGCCTAAGCGGGGGACATCAGTTCTTC
CASSLSGGHQFF
>TRBD2|TRBJ2-1|TRBV9|-
TGTGCCAGCAGCGTAGCTAGCGGGAGGGCAGGCAATGAGCAGTTCTTC
CASSVASGRAGNEQFF
>-|TRBJ1-3|TRBV6-1|-
TGTGCCAGCAGTATTCAGGGATCTGGAAACACCATATATTTT
CASSIQGSGNTIYF
>-|TRBJ1-2|TRBV27|-
TGTGCCAGCAGTTCCGTCTCTTACTATGGCTACACCTTC
CASSSVSYYGYTF
>TRBD2|TRBJ2-1|TRBV20-1|-
TGCAGTGCTAGAGATGAAACTAGCGGAGGCTACAATGAGCAGTTCTTC
CSARDETSGGYNEQFF
>TRBD2|TRBJ2-7|TRBV20-1|few
TGCAGTGCTAGAGGGGAACTAGCGGGAGGCTACGAGCAGTACTTC
CSARGELAGGYEQYF
>TRBD1|TRBJ2-7|TRBV10-3|-
TGTGCCATCACTTCCGGGACAGCGGATTATTACGAGCAGTACTTC
CAITSGTADYYEQYF
>-|TRBJ2-1|TRBV7-9|-
TGTGCCAGCAGCTTAGGCGGATATGACTTGGATGAGCAGTTCTTC
CASSLGGYDLDEQFF
>TRBD1|TRBJ1-2|TRBV29-1|few
TGCAGCGTTGAAGGGACAGGGGGCGCGTTTGGCTACACCTTC
CSVEGTGGAFGYTF
>TRBD2|TRBJ2-1|TRBV4-3|few
TGCGCCAGCAGCCAAGATAAACGGCTAGCGGCGTTCAATGAGCAGTTCTTC
CASSQDKRLAAFNEQFF
>TRBD2|TRBJ2-1|TRBV2|-
TGTGCCAGCAGTGACTTCGGGAGGCATGAGCAGTTCTTC
CASSDFGRHEQFF
>TRBD2|TRBJ2-1|TRBV5-1|many
TGCGCCAGCAGTGGGGAGGGTGAGCAGTTCTTC
CASSGEGEQFF
>-|TRBJ2-3|TRBV7-9|-
TGTGCCAGCAGCTTAACAGGGTCCTGGGGCACAGATACGCAGTATTTT
CASSLTGSWGTDTQYF
>TRBD1|TRBJ2-1|TRBV5-6|-
TGTGCCAGCAGCCCGGGACAGGGGGGAAGTGAGCAGTTCTTC
CASSPGQGGSEQFF